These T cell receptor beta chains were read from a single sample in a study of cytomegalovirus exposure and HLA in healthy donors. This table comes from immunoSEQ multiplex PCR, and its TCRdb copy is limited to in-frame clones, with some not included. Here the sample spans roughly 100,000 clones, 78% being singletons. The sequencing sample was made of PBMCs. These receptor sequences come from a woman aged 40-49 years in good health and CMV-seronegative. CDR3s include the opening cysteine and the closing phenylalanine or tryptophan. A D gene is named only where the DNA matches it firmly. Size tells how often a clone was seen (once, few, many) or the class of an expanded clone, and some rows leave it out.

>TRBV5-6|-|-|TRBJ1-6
CASSLPGRDSPLHF
TGTGCCAGCAGCTTGCCAGGGAGGGATTCACCCCTCCACTTT
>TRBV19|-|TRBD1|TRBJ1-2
CASTPDRGQYGYTF
TGTGCCAGTACCCCGGACAGGGGGCAATATGGCTACACCTTC
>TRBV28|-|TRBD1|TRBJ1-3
CASSLEDRGYENTIYF
TGTGCCAGCAGTCTGGAAGACAGGGGCTACGAAAACACCATATATTTT
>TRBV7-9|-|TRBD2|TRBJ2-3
CASSLTSGGVTDTQYF
TGTGCCAGCAGCTTAACTAGCGGGGGAGTCACAGATACGCAGTATTTT
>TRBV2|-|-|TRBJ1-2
CASSEKLNYGYTF
TGTGCCAGCAGTGAGAAGCTTAACTATGGCTACACCTTC
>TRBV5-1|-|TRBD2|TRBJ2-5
CASSWNGGSVRETQYF
TGCGCCAGCAGCTGGAATGGCGGGAGCGTGAGAGAGACCCAGTACTTC
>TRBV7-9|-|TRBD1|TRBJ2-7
CASSLRQGQYF
TGTGCCAGCAGCTTAAGACAGGGGCAGTACTTC
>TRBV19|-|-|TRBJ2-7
CASSIRLTDYEQYF
TGTGCCAGTAGTATTCGGTTGACAGACTACGAGCAGTACTTC
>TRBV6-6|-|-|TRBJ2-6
CASSYSSSGANVLTF
TGTGCCAGCAGTTACTCGAGTTCTGGGGCCAACGTCCTGACTTTC
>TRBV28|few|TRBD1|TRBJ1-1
CASSLRAGQGGTEAFF
TGTGCCAGCAGTTTAAGGGCGGGACAGGGGGGGACTGAAGCTTTCTTT
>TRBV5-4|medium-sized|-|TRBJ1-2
CASRIQSDYGYTF
TGTGCCAGCAGGATACAGAGTGACTATGGCTACACCTTC
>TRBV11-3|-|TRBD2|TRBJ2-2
CASSSRAGGRVGELFF
TGTGCCAGCAGCTCACGAGCGGGAGGAAGGGTCGGGGAGCTGTTTTTT
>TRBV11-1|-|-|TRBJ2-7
CASSAPSALRGREQYF
TGTGCCAGCAGCGCCCCATCGGCCTTGAGAGGTAGGGAGCAGTACTTC
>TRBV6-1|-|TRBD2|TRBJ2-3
CASSASSSGSTDTQYF
TGTGCCAGCAGTGCAAGCTCTAGCGGGAGCACAGATACGCAGTATTTT
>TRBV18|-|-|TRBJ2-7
CASSPPSRSYEQYF
TGTGCCAGCTCACCACCGAGCAGGTCCTACGAGCAGTACTTC
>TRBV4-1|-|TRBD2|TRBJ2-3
CASSQDPSGRAADTQYF
TGCGCCAGCAGCCAAGATCCTAGCGGGAGGGCCGCAGATACGCAGTATTTT
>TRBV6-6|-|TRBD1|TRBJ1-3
CASSPGQQHTIYF
TGTGCCAGCAGCCCGGGACAGCAGCACACCATATATTTT
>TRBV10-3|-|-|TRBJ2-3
CAISSQLLVSDTQYF
TGTGCCATCAGTTCTCAACTGTTAGTAAGCGATACGCAGTATTTT
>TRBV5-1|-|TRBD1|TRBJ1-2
CASSLEGAYGYPF
TGCGCCAGCAGCTTAGAGGGGGCGTATGGCTACCCCTTC
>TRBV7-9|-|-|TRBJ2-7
CASSFTDSYEQYF
TGTGCCAGCAGCTTCACAGATTCCTACGAGCAGTACTTC
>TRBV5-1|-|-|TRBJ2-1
CASSLRTTGRNEQFF
TGCGCCAGCAGCTTAAGAACAACTGGGAGGAATGAGCAGTTCTTC
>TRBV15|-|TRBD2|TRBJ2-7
CATGAGGSSYEQYF
TGTGCCACCGGCGCGGGAGGGAGCTCCTACGAGCAGTACTTC
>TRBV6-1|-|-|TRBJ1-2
CASSDGTLGGYTF
TGTGCCAGCAGTGATGGGACTTTGGGGGGCTACACCTTC
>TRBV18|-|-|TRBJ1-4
CASSPEGGNEKLFF
TGTGCCAGCTCACCAGAGGGGGGGAACGAAAAACTGTTTTTT
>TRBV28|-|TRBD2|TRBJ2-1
CASSPGLADPHEQFF
TGTGCCAGCAGTCCGGGACTAGCGGACCCCCATGAGCAGTTCTTC
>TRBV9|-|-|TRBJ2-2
CASSPRTSPPGELFF
TGTGCCAGCAGCCCCCGGACTTCCCCTCCCGGGGAGCTGTTTTTT
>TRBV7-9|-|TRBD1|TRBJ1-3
CASSLVRGHSGNTIYF
TGTGCCAGCAGCTTAGTCAGGGGGCACTCTGGAAACACCATATATTTT
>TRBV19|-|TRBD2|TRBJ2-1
CASSSPASGSGNEQFF
TGTGCCAGTAGTAGCCCCGCTAGCGGGAGTGGCAATGAGCAGTTCTTC
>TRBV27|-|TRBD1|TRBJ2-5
CASRSADRGRETQYF
TGTGCCAGCAGATCAGCAGACAGGGGGCGGGAGACCCAGTACTTC
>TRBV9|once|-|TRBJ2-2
CASSVSQNTGELFF
TGTGCCAGCAGCGTAAGCCAGAACACCGGGGAGCTGTTTTTT
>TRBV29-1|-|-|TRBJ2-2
CSVARPNTGELFF
TGCAGCGTTGCCAGGCCGAACACCGGGGAGCTGTTTTTT
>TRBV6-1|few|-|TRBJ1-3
CASSEVRGRNTIYF
TGTGCCAGCAGTGAGGTGAGGGGGAGAAACACCATATATTTT
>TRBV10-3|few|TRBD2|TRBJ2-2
CAISSGRESGRNTGELFF
TGTGCCATCAGTTCCGGGCGGGAAAGCGGGAGGAACACCGGGGAGCTGTTTTTT
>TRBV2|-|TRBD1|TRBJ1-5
CASSWPRDRGPNQPQHF
TGTGCCAGCAGTTGGCCCCGGGACAGGGGGCCCAATCAGCCCCAGCATTTT
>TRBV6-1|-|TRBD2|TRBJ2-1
CASVRGGGRVDEQFF
TGTGCCAGCGTCCGGGGAGGCGGGAGAGTCGATGAGCAGTTCTTC
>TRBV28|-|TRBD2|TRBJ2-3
CASSQAGGRRDTQYF
TGTGCCAGCAGTCAAGCGGGAGGGCGGAGAGATACGCAGTATTTT
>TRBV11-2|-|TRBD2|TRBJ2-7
CASSPFKLTSGAYEQYF
TGTGCCAGCAGCCCCTTTAAGCTTACTAGCGGGGCCTACGAGCAGTACTTC
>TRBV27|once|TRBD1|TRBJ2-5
CASSTFGGTGAPQETQYF
TGTGCCAGCAGTACCTTTGGCGGGACAGGGGCGCCCCAAGAGACCCAGTACTTC
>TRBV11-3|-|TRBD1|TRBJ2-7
CASSLTGTGHSYEQYF
TGTGCCAGCAGCTTAACGGGGACAGGGCATTCCTACGAGCAGTACTTC
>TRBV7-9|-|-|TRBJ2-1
CASSSRTGVENEQFF
TGTGCCAGCAGCTCCCGGACGGGGGTAGAGAATGAGCAGTTCTTC
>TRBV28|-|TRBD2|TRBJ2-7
CASSLRTSGLYEQYF
TGTGCCAGCAGTTTAAGGACTAGCGGACTATACGAGCAGTACTTC
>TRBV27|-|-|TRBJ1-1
CASRRPGGTEAFF
TGTGCCAGCAGACGCCCGGGGGGCACTGAAGCTTTCTTT
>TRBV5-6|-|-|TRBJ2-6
CASSFSLWAAGGANVLTF
TGTGCCAGCAGCTTTTCCCTTTGGGCCGCGGGGGGGGCCAACGTCCTGACTTTC
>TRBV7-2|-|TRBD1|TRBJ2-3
CASSPGQGATDTQYF
TGTGCCAGCAGCCCAGGACAGGGGGCCACAGATACGCAGTATTTT
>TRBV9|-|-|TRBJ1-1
CASSVLPGPNTEAFF
TGTGCCAGCAGCGTATTGCCCGGTCCGAACACTGAAGCTTTCTTT
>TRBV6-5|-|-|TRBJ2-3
CASSLRGSTDTQYF
TGTGCCAGCAGTTTACGGGGGAGCACAGATACGCAGTATTTT
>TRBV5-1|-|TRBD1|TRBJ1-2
CASSSGQEGYGYTF
TGCGCCAGCAGCTCTGGACAGGAGGGCTATGGCTACACCTTC
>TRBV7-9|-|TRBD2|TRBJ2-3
CASSLGGGADTQYF
TGTGCCAGCAGCTTAGGGGGGGGAGCAGATACGCAGTATTTT
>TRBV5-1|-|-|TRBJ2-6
CASTLSGANVLAF
TGCGCCAGCACTCTCTCTGGGGCCAACGTCCTGGCTTTC
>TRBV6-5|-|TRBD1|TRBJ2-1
CASSFATGGGKGEQFF
TGTGCCAGCAGTTTCGCGACAGGGGGCGGAAAGGGTGAGCAGTTCTTC
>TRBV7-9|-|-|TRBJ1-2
CSSSFTGDGYTF
TGTTCCAGCAGCTTCACGGGGGACGGCTACACCTTC
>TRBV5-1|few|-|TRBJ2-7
CASGEDIPSEQYF
TGCGCCAGCGGCGAGGATATACCGTCCGAGCAGTACTTC